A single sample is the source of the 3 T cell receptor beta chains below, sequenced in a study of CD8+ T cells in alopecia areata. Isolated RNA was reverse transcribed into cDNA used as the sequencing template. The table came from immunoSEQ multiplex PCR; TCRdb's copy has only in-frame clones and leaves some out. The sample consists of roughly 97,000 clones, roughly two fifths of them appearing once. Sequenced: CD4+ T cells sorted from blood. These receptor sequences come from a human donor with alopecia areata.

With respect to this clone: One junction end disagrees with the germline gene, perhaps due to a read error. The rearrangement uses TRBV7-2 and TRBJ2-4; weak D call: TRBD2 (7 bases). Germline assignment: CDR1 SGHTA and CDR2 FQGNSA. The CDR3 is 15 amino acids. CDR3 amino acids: CASSLDGGARNIQYF. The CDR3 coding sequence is TGTGCCAGCAGCTTAGATGGGGGGGCCAGAAACATTCAGTACTTC.

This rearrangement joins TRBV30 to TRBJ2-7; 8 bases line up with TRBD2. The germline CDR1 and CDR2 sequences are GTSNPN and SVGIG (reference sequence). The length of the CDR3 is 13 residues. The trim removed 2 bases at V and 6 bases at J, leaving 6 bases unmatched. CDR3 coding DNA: TGTGCCTGGAGTTTCGCGGGAGGAAGCGAGCAGTACTTC. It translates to CAWSFAGGSEQYF.

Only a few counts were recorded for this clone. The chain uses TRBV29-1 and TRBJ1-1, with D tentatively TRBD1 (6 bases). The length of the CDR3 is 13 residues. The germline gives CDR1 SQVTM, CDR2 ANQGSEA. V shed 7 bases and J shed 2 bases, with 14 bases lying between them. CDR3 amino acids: CSALPRGNTEAFF. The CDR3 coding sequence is TGCAGCGCCCTACCCAGGGGCAACACTGAAGCTTTCTTT.